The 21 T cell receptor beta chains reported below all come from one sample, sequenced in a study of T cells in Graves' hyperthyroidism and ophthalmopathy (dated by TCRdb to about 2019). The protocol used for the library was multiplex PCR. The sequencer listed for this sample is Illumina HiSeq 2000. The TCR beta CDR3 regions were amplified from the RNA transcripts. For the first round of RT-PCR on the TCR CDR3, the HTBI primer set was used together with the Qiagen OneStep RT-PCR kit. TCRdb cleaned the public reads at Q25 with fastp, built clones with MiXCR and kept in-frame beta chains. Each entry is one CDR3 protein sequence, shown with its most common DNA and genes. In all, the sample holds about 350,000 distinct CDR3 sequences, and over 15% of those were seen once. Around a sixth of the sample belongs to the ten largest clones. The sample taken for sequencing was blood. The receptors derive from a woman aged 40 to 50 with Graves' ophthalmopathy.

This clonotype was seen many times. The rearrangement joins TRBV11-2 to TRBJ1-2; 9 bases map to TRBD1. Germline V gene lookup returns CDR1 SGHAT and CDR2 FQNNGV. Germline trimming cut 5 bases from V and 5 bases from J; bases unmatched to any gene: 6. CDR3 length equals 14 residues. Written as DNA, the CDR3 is TGTGCCAGCAGCAGTATGACAGGGGGGTATGGCTACACCTTC. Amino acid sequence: CASSSMTGGYGYTF.

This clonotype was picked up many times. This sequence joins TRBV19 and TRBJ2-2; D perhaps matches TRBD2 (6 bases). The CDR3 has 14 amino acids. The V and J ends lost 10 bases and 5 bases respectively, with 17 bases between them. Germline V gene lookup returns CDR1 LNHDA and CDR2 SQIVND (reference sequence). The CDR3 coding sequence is TGTGCCACGGCCCCTAGCGTTCCGACCGGGGAGCTGTTTTTT. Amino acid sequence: CATAPSVPTGELFF. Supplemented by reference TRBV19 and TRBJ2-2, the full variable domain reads DGGITQSPKYLFRKEGQNVTLSCEQNLNHDAMYWYRQDPGQGLRLIYYSQIVNDFQKGDIAEGYSVSREKKESFPLTVTSAQKNPTAFYLCATAPSVPTGELFFGEGSRLTVL.

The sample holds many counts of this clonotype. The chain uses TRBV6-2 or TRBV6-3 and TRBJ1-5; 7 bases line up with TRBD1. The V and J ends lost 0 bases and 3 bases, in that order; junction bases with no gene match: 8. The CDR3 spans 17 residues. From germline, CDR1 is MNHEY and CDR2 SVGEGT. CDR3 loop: CASSYSMAQGINQPQHF. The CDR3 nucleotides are TGTGCCAGCAGTTACTCGATGGCACAGGGGATCAATCAGCCCCAGCATTTT.

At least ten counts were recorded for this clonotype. CDR3 loop: CASSLESGTVYGYTF. The CDR3 DNA follows: TGTGCCAGCAGTTTGGAATCGGGGACAGTCTATGGCTACACCTTC. This chain joins TRBV28 and TRBJ1-2; 7 nucleotides match TRBD1. In germline, CDR1 is MDHEN, CDR2 SYDVKM. V trimming: 3 bases; J trimming: 4 bases; junction bases outside the gene matches: 8. The CDR3 has 15 amino acids.

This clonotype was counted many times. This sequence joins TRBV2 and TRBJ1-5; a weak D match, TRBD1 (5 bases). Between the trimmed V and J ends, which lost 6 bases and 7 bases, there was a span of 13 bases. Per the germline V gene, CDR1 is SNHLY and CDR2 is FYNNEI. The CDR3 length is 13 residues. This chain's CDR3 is CASRDRDSQPQHF. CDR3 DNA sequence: TGTGCCAGCAGAGACCGGGACTCCCAGCCCCAGCATTTT.

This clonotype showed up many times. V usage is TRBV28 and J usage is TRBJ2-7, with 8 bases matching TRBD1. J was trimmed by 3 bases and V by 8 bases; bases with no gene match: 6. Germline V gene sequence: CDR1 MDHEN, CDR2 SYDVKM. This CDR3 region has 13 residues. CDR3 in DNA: TGTGCCAGCGCACAGGGGGATTTCTACGAGCAGTACTTC. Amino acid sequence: CASAQGDFYEQYF.

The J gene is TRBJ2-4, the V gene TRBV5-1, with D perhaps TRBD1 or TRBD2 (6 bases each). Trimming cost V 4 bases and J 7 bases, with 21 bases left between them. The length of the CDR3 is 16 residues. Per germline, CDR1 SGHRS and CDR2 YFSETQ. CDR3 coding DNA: TGCGCCAGCAGCGGCGGGACATCCCAGAGAGGGAACATTCAGTACTTC. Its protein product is CASSGGTSQRGNIQYF.

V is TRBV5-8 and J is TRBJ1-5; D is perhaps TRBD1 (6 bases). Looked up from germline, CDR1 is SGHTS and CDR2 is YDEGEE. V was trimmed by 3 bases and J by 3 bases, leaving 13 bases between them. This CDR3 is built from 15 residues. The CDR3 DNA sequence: TGTGCCAGCAGCTCAGGGGTCAACTCCAATCAGCCCCAGCATTTT. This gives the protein CASSSGVNSNQPQHF.

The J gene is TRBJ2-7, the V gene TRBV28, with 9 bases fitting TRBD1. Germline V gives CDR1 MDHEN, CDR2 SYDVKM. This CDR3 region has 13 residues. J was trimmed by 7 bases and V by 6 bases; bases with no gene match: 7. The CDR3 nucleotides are TGTGCCAGCAGGGGACAGGGCTTTCGGGAGCAGTACTTC. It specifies CASRGQGFREQYF.

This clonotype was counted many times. CDR3 DNA: TGTGCCAGCAGTTTAGCGGGGCGTCATGGCTACACCTTC. Translated: CASSLAGRHGYTF. This sequence joins TRBV28 and TRBJ1-2, with D possibly TRBD1 on 5 matching bases. Trimming shortened V by 2 bases and J by 6 bases, and 10 bases separated the two germline ends. The CDR3 spans 13 residues. CDR1 and CDR2 (germline): MDHEN, SYDVKM.

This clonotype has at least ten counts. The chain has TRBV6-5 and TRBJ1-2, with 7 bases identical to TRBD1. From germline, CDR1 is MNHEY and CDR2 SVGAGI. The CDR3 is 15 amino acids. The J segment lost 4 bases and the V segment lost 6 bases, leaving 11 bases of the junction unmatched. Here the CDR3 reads CASSPERTGGYGYTF. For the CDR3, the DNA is TGTGCCAGCAGCCCCGAACGGACAGGCGGCTATGGCTACACCTTC.

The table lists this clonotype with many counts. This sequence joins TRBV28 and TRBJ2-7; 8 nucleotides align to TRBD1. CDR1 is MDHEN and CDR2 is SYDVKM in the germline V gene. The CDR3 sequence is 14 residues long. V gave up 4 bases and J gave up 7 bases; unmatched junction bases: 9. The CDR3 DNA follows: TGTGCCAGCAGTTCCAGACAGGGGAGGTGGGAGCAGTACTTC. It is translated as CASSSRQGRWEQYF.

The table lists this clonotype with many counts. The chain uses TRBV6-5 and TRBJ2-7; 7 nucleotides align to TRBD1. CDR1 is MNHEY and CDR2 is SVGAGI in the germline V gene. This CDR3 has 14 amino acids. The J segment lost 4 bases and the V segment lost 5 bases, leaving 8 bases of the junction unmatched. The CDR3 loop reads CASSNRQGWYEQYF. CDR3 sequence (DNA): TGTGCCAGCAGTAACCGACAGGGATGGTACGAGCAGTACTTC.

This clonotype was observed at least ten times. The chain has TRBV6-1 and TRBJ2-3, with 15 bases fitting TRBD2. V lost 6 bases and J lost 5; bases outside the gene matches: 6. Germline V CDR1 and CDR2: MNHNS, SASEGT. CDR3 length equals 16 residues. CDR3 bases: TGTGCCAGCAGCCGTGGACTAGCGGGAGGGCAAGATACGCAGTATTTT. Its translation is CASSRGLAGGQDTQYF.

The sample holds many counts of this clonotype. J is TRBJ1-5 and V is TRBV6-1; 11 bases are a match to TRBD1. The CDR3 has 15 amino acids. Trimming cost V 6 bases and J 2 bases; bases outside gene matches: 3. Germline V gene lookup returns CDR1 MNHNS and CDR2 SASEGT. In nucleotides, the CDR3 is TGTGCCAGCAGGGACAGGGGGCTTGGCAATCAGCCCCAGCATTTT. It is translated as CASRDRGLGNQPQHF.

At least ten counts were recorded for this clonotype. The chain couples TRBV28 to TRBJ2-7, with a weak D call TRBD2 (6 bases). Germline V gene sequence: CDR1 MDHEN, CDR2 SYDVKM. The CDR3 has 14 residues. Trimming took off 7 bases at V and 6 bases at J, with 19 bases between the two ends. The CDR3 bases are TGTGCCAGCAATGAAAAGGGGCGGGAAGGCGAGCAGTACTTC. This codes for CASNEKGREGEQYF.

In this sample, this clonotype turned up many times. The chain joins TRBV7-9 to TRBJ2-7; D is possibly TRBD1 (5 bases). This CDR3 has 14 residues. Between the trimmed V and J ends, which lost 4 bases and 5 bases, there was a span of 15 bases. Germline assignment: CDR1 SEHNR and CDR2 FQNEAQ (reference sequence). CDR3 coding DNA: TGTGCCAGCAGCTCAACAGGTAATCGCAACGAGCAGTACTTC. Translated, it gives CASSSTGNRNEQYF.

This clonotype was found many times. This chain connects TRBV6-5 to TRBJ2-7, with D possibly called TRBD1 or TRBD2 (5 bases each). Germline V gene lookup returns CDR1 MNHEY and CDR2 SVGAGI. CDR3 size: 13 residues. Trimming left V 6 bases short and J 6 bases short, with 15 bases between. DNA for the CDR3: TGTGCCAGCAGACCGGGACCCCGCGCCGAGCAGTACTTC. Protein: CASRPGPRAEQYF.

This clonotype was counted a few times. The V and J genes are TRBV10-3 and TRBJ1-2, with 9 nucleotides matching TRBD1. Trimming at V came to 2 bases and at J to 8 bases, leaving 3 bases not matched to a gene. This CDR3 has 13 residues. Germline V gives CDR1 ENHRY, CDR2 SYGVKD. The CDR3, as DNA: TGTGCCATCAGTGAGACGACAGGGGGAGGCTACACCTTC. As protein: CAISETTGGGYTF.

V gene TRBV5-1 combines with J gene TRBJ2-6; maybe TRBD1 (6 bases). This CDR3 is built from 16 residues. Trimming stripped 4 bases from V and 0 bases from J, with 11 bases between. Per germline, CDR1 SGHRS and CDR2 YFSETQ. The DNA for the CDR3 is TGCGCCAGCAGCGTAGGACAGTTCTCTGGGGCCAACGTCCTGACTTTC. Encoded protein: CASSVGQFSGANVLTF.

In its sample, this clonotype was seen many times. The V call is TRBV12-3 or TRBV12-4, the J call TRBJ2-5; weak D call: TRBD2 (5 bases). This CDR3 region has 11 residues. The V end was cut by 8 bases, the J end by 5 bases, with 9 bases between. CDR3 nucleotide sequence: TGTGCCAGCCGACGGAGGGAGACCCAGTACTTC. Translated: CASRRRETQYF.